The rows below give T cell receptor beta chains drawn from one sample of a study of T cells in Graves' hyperthyroidism and ophthalmopathy. MiXCR, applied by TCRdb to the multiplex PCR reads, yields one record per CDR3 protein. The sample comprises about 570,000 distinct CDR3 sequences, 46% of which are singletons, and over 15% rests with the top ten. Material: peripheral blood or thyroid tissue (not recorded which). All receptors derive from an adult woman with Graves' disease, either hyperthyroidism or ophthalmopathy (not recorded which). The CDR3 runs from the conserved cysteine through the conserved F or W. The order of the fields is J gene, clone size, V gene, D gene, CDR3 DNA, CDR3 protein. A D gene is named only where the DNA matches it firmly. Part of the rows lack a size; the others show once, few, many or a class for expanded clones.

>TRBJ2-7|-|TRBV7-9|TRBD2
TGCGCCAGCAGCTCCGGGACTAGCGGGGATAAGCAGTACTTC
CASSSGTSGDKQYF
>TRBJ1-5|-|TRBV3-1|-
TGTGCCAGCAGCCAATGGAGCAATCAGCCCCAGCATTTT
CASSQWSNQPQHF
>TRBJ2-3|-|TRBV20-1|TRBD2
TGCAGTGCTAGAGTGGGAGGGCCGTCAGATACGCAGTATTTT
CSARVGGPSDTQYF
>TRBJ1-1|-|TRBV15|-
TGTGCCACCAGCAGAGAGACGGGTGCCGTGGCTGAAGCTTTCTTT
CATSRETGAVAEAFF
>TRBJ1-5|many|TRBV4-1|-
TGCGCCAGCAGCCCCCGACAGAGGGGGAGTCAGCCCCAGCATTTT
CASSPRQRGSQPQHF
>TRBJ2-5|few|TRBV10-3|-
TGTGCCACCCAGGGGTGGGATATCAATCAGCCCCAGTACTTC
CATQGWDINQPQYF
>TRBJ1-1|few|TRBV5-1|TRBD1
TGCGCCAGCAGACCAGACGCCGGGACAGGGGTCTTACCGCCCATGAACACTGAAGCTTTCTTT
CASRPDAGTGVLPPMNTEAFF
>TRBJ1-2|-|TRBV2|-
TGTGCCAGCAGTGAAGCGCGGGGCAGGAACTATGGCTACACCTTC
CASSEARGRNYGYTF
>TRBJ1-5|-|TRBV2|TRBD1
TGTGCCAGCAGTACAGGGGGCCAGGGAGATCAGCCCCAGCATTTT
CASSTGGQGDQPQHF
>TRBJ1-6|-|TRBV9|-
TGTGCTAGAGTCGGCAGGTTCGAATCACCCCTCCACTTT
CARVGRFESPLHF
>TRBJ1-1|-|TRBV29-1|-
TGCAGCGTTGCCGGCAGAGCCCCTGAAGCTTTCTTT
CSVAGRAPEAFF
>TRBJ1-6|-|TRBV2|TRBD1
TGTGCCAGCAGTCGCCGGGACAGGGATTCACCCCTCCACTTT
CASSRRDRDSPLHF
>TRBJ1-4|-|TRBV7-9|-
TGTGCCAGCAGCACGGGGCGAAGCCGACTGTTTTTT
CASSTGRSRLFF
>TRBJ1-1|-|TRBV28|-
TGTGCCGGCCTTCGACCACCCGGTCCCGAAGCTTTCTTT
CAGLRPPGPEAFF